The 13 T cell receptor beta chains below come from one sample, sequenced in a study of shared clonotypes between healthy human individuals. Measured with immunoSEQ multiplex PCR; TCRdb has only the in-frame clones, and not every one. The table has 1,100,000 or so clones, more than 75% seen once; the top ten hold 0.5% to 0.6%. The sample taken for sequencing was memory CD4+ T cells from PBMCs. Regarding subset: CD45RA-negative fraction. These TCRs come from a man between 18 and 29 years old in good health. Some clones in this sample may be carry-over from other donors' samples.

In this sample, this clone turned up many times. J is TRBJ1-1 and V is TRBV7-9; the D gene is possibly TRBD1 (5 bases). Germline V lookup: CDR1 SEHNR, CDR2 FQNEAQ (reference sequence). This CDR3 contains 14 residues. The V gene lost 4 bases and the J gene lost 7 bases, with 16 bases spanning the gap. The DNA for the CDR3 is TGTGCCAGCAGCTCAACAGGCTGGGGTAATGAAGCTTTCTTT. It codes for CASSSTGWGNEAFF. Full variable domain (outside the CDR3, taken from reference TRBV7-9 and TRBJ1-1): DTGVSQNPRHKITKRGQNVTFRCDPISEHNRLYWYRQTLGQGPEFLTYFQNEAQLEKSRLLSDRFSAERPKGSFSTLEIQRTEQGDSAMYLCASSSTGWGNEAFFGQGTRLTVV.

This rearrangement joins TRBV15 to TRBJ2-1; D remains unclear. V lost 0 bases, J lost 3 bases, and 9 bases lay in between. CDR1 LNHNV and CDR2 YYDKDF come from the germline V gene (reference sequence). The CDR3 consists of 15 residues. The CDR3 DNA sequence: TGTGCCACCAGCAGAGATGCTTTGGGCTACAATGAGCAGTTCTTC. Translation gives CATSRDALGYNEQFF.

This clone was seen ten or more times. V and J are TRBV6-5 and TRBJ2-2, with D unresolved. Germline CDR1 reads MNHEY; CDR2 reads SVGAGI. This CDR3 spans 15 amino acids. V was clipped by 6 bases and J by 0 bases, with 11 bases between them. The CDR3 DNA is TGTGCCAGCAGGCGATCGGTAGCGAACACCGGGGAGCTGTTTTTT. This gives the protein CASRRSVANTGELFF.

The chain combines TRBV28 with TRBJ2-2; TRBD1 agrees at 9 bases. The CDR3 totals 15 residues. V trimming: 5 bases; J trimming: 3 bases; junction bases outside the gene matches: 4. The germline CDR1 and CDR2 sequences are MDHEN and SYDVKM. The DNA for the CDR3 is TGTGCCAGCAGTCCCGGGACAGGGCACACCGGGGAGCTGTTTTTT. Its protein is CASSPGTGHTGELFF.

The CDR3 nucleotides are TGCGCCAGCAGCTTGGAGGAACCGGGGATGACTGAAGCTTTCTTT. It codes for CASSLEEPGMTEAFF. V and J are TRBV5-1 and TRBJ1-1; D is uncertain. Germline V gene data show CDR1 as SGHRS and CDR2 as YFSETQ. The V gene lost 0 bases and the J gene lost 5 bases, with 14 bases spanning the gap. This CDR3 spans 15 amino acids.

The chain has TRBV5-4 and TRBJ2-1; D possibly corresponds to TRBD2 (5 bases). V shed 4 bases and J shed 7 bases, with 12 bases lying between them. The CDR3 is 13 residues long. Germline lookup yields CDR1 SGHNT and CDR2 YYREEE (reference sequence). In nucleotides, the CDR3 is TGTGCCAGCAGCCCGGGATTTGGGAATGAGCAGTTCTTC. As protein: CASSPGFGNEQFF.

With regard to this clone: Within the sample, other DNA sequences also encode this same CDR3. This sequence joins TRBV5-1 and TRBJ2-7; 11 bases align to TRBD2. The CDR3 is made up of 15 amino acids. CDR1 is SGHRS, CDR2 YFSETQ, per germline. The trim removed 8 bases at V and 1 base at J, leaving 8 bases unmatched. The CDR3, as DNA: TGCGCCAGTAGCGCGACTAGCGGGAAATCCTACGAGCAGTACTTC. It specifies CASSATSGKSYEQYF.

The J gene is TRBJ2-2, the V gene TRBV18, with D possibly matching TRBD2 (5 bases). The CDR3 is 15 amino acids. Germline V lookup: CDR1 KGHSH, CDR2 LQKENI. Trimming removed 6 bases at V and 4 bases at J, with 15 bases between. CDR3 sequence reads: CASSPERTLTGELFF. CDR3 bases: TGTGCCAGCTCGCCGGAGCGGACCCTCACCGGGGAGCTGTTTTTT.

The rearrangement joins TRBV28 to TRBJ2-7; D remains unclear. Looked up from germline, CDR1 is MDHEN and CDR2 is SYDVKM. CDR3 size: 14 residues. Trimming left V 6 bases short and J 3 bases short, with 15 bases between. The CDR3: CASRITGLFYEQYF. The CDR3 DNA is TGTGCCAGCAGGATCACCGGCCTTTTCTACGAGCAGTACTTC.

This chain links TRBV7-7 with TRBJ2-2; 9 nucleotides match TRBD2. The CDR3 runs to 15 residues. The V and J ends lost 4 bases and 5 bases, in that order; junction bases with no gene match: 5. Germline CDR1 and CDR2: SSHAT and FNYEAQ (reference sequence). CDR3 in DNA: TGTGCCAGCAGCTCAAGCAGCGGGAGGACCGGGGAGCTGTTTTTT. Translation gives CASSSSSGRTGELFF.

Worth noting for this clone: Other DNA sequences in the same sample also yield this CDR3. J is TRBJ2-7 and V is TRBV2; D is unresolved. The ends were cut back, 0 bases at V and 1 base at J, with 7 bases in the middle. Looked up from germline, CDR1 is SNHLY and CDR2 is FYNNEI. This CDR3 has 14 residues. CDR3 in amino acids: CASSEALGSYEQYF. The CDR3 bases are TGTGCCAGCAGTGAAGCGCTGGGATCCTACGAGCAGTACTTC.

The chain links TRBV27 to TRBJ2-1; D ambiguous. The V end was cut by 5 bases, the J end by 6 bases, with 14 bases between. This CDR3 contains 14 residues. CDR1 MNHEY and CDR2 SMNVEV come from the germline V gene (reference sequence). DNA of the CDR3: TGTGCCAGCAGTCCCCCAAGGAGTCTCAATGAGCAGTTCTTC. Translated, it gives CASSPPRSLNEQFF.

This clone was recorded only once. This may arise from a read error, as a much more abundant clone is one base away. J is TRBJ1-1 and V is TRBV2; 9 nucleotides line up with TRBD1. Trimming cost V 6 bases and J 3 bases; bases outside gene matches: 2. CDR1 is SNHLY, CDR2 FYNNEI, per germline. The CDR3 runs to 13 residues. CDR3 in DNA: TGTGCCAGCAGGGGACAGGGAGACACTGAAGCTTTCTTT. This codes for CASRGQGDTEAFF.